Following are 12 T cell receptor beta chains from one sample sequenced in a study of blood T cell repertoires in COVID-19. Profiling relied on immunoSEQ multiplex PCR, and the TCRdb table lists in-frame clones only, not all of them. The sample lists around 260,000 clones, 91% occurring once. The material sequenced was peripheral blood. Every receptor here comes from a person under 30 with COVID-19, enrolled during active disease.

V and J are TRBV30 and TRBJ2-2; 12 bases are a match to TRBD2. Germline-derived CDR1 and CDR2 are GTSNPN and SVGIG (reference sequence). V lost 3 bases to trimming and J lost 7 bases; unmatched junction nucleotides: 3. The CDR3 spans 14 residues. The CDR3 protein is CAWRQGLAGGELFF. DNA for the CDR3: TGTGCCTGGAGACAGGGACTAGCGGGCGGGGAGCTGTTTTTT.

CDR3 DNA sequence: TGCGCCAGCAGCCCAGGGGTTCCGGGCAGCGCAGATACGCAGTATTTT. It encodes CASSPGVPGSADTQYF. The chain recombines TRBV4-3 with TRBJ2-3, with TRBD1 as a possible D gene (6 bases). This CDR3 is 16 amino acids long. Per the germline V gene, CDR1 is LGHNA and CDR2 is YSLEER. The germline V and J ends were trimmed by 4 bases and 4 bases, with 18 bases remaining between them.

This chain connects TRBV2 to TRBJ2-1; unclear D gene. The CDR3 spans 12 residues. Germline V gene data show CDR1 as SNHLY and CDR2 as FYNNEI. V lost 6 bases to trimming and J lost 4 bases, with 7 bases between them. CDR3 bases: TGTGCCAGCAGGGCTCTTTACAATGAGCAGTTCTTC. This sequence encodes CASRALYNEQFF.

The chain is built from TRBV28 and TRBJ2-3; perhaps TRBD2 as D (5 bases). The CDR3 sequence is 16 residues long. Trimming pared 8 bases from V and 2 bases from J, leaving 20 bases between. Germline CDR1 is MDHEN and CDR2 is SYDVKM. CDR3 in amino acids: CASWSAAPSLTDTQYF. The CDR3 nucleotides read TGTGCCAGCTGGTCAGCGGCACCTTCTCTCACAGATACGCAGTATTTT.

This clone was recorded only once. CDR3 sequence (DNA): TGTGCCAGCAGTACCGCCGGGACAGGGACCCCAGATACGCAGTATTTT. Translation gives CASSTAGTGTPDTQYF. The gene calls are TRBV28 and TRBJ2-3; the match to TRBD1 covers 9 bases. The CDR3 has 16 residues. The germline gives CDR1 MDHEN, CDR2 SYDVKM. Unmatched junction bases numbered 10, after V lost 5 bases and J lost 4 bases.

The V gene is TRBV3-1 (or the pseudogene TRBV3-2), the J gene TRBJ1-2, with 7 bases lining up with TRBD1. V shed 0 bases and J 5 bases; nucleotides not matched to a gene: 0. Per the germline V gene, CDR1 is LGHDT and CDR2 is YNNKEL (reference sequence). The CDR3 length is 13 residues. The CDR3 region is CASSQETGYGYTF. The CDR3 region has the DNA TGTGCCAGCAGCCAAGAGACAGGGTATGGCTACACCTTC.

The chain combines TRBV27 with TRBJ2-1; TRBD2 agrees at 9 bases. The V segment lost 2 bases and the J segment 8 bases; nucleotides outside the gene matches: 4. This CDR3 is 14 amino acids long. Germline V gene data show CDR1 as MNHEY and CDR2 as SMNVEV (reference sequence). CDR3 sequence reads: CASSLVAGVDEQFF. The CDR3, as DNA: TGTGCCAGCAGTTTAGTAGCGGGAGTGGATGAGCAGTTCTTC.

This chain links TRBV6-4 with TRBJ2-7; 9 nucleotides line up with TRBD1. Germline loops: CDR1 MRHNA, CDR2 SNTAGT. V was clipped by 6 bases and J by 2 bases; unmatched bases: 5. The CDR3 has 14 residues. The CDR3 DNA follows: TGTGCCAGCAGCCCGGGACAGGGTGCCTACGAGCAGTACTTC. Its protein product is CASSPGQGAYEQYF.

V is TRBV15 and J is TRBJ1-2, with TRBD1 as a possible D gene (6 bases). From germline, CDR1 is LNHNV and CDR2 YYDKDF (reference sequence). The length of the CDR3 is 14 residues. Trimming shortened V by 0 bases and J by 3 bases, and 8 bases separated the two germline ends. The CDR3 coding sequence is TGTGCCACCAGCAGAGAAGGACAGTACTATGGCTACACCTTC. This translates into CATSREGQYYGYTF.

This clone was picked up a small number of times. The V gene is TRBV28, the J gene TRBJ2-7, with 9 bases fitting TRBD1. V gave up 4 bases and J gave up 4 bases; unmatched junction bases: 5. This CDR3 has 14 residues. Germline assignment: CDR1 MDHEN and CDR2 SYDVKM. CDR3 sequence: CASSSPGQGYEQYF. The CDR3 DNA reads TGTGCCAGCAGTTCCCCGGGACAGGGTTACGAGCAGTACTTC.

The rearrangement links TRBV6-6 to TRBJ1-5; D remains unclear. The CDR3 covers 13 residues. Trimming pared 6 bases from V and 4 bases from J, leaving 10 bases between. CDR1 and CDR2 (germline): MNHNY, SVGAGI (reference sequence). In DNA, the CDR3 is TGTGCCAGCAGCGAAATACAGAATCAGCCCCAGCATTTT. Protein: CASSEIQNQPQHF.

The chain combines TRBV27 with TRBJ2-5, with TRBD2 matching 8 bases. The V segment lost 4 bases and the J segment 4 bases; nucleotides outside the gene matches: 11. Germline values: CDR1 MNHEY, CDR2 SMNVEV (reference sequence). CDR3 length: 16 residues. CDR3 in DNA: TGTGCCAGCAGTTACTCTCTCGGGGGGGTGGGAGAGACCCAGTACTTC. Translation: CASSYSLGGVGETQYF.